This entry concerns a single TCR beta chain. Its recognized antigen is unknown. Base qualities are not at hand, and no much larger clone is one base apart. This sample was included in a study of blood T cell repertoires in COVID-19 (dated by TCRdb to the early 2020s). Looking at the study overall: The collaborator samples originated in the United States, Italy and Spain and spanned the acute and convalescent phases of COVID-19. A de-identified subject ID, COVID-19 status, age in years and sex were almost always included in the sample metadata. The material from the prospective study consisted of cDNA or gDNA derived from T cells, B-cell-depleted T cells, or PBMCs. HLA class I and class II types, where available, came from metadata supplied by the sample provider rather than from assay-based typing. Samples were obtained from the ongoing ImmuneRACE study (first 160 participants) and from 1,254 subjects provided by 6 global collaborators. The repertoires were released in a freely available public database intended as a resource for research on the immune response to SARS-CoV-2. Deeply sampled blood TCRbeta repertoires from subjects exposed to, actively infected with, or recovered from COVID-19 were included in the dataset. What the work shows at the level of the full study, not this receptor alone: The amount of clinical and demographic metadata varied by source and participant and was provided uncurated.

V loses 3 bases of germline sequence and J loses 2 bases, and the interval between the two ends is 11 bases. In the germline V gene, CDR1 corresponds to WSHSY and CDR2 to SAAADI. The CDR3 sequence holds 14 residues, the cysteine and phenylalanine included. The only DNA kept is the CDR3, 42 bases in frame from the first base. Collaborating institutions collected whole blood in K2EDTA tubes following their own protocols. For TCRbeta analysis, collaborator samples were shipped as frozen whole blood, as isolated PBMCs, or as DNA extracted from either sample type. The immunoSEQ Assay, a bias-controlled multiplex PCR, was used to amplify TCRbeta CDR3 regions from genomic DNA. From the authors' description of their analysis: Nucleated cell counts per sample were estimated from amplification of reference gene primers within the assay. To quantify the absolute abundance of each unique TCRbeta CDR3 rearrangement, sequence reads were collapsed and filtered. For each sample, productive Simpson clonality was calculated as the square root of Simpson's diversity index over productive rearrangements. TCRdb mirrors the immuneACCESS table, restricted to in-frame sequences. Some clones are absent from its copies; in checked studies, under half trace to an unresolved V gene, and the reason for the others is unknown. The DNA was the basis for D and trimming; V, J and clone size are from that table. The table for this sample lists 180,000 or so clones; about nine tenths of them were counted only once. The ten top clones hold 6.7% of the sample.

Here the chain combines TRBV10-2 and TRBJ2-7; D gene: possibly TRBD1, on 5 matching bases. The TCR was taken from a man aged 40-49 years with acute or convalescent COVID-19. The sequenced material came from peripheral blood. Here is the DNA: TGCGCCAGCAGTGAAGACAGTATGACCTACGAGCAGTACTTC. Translated, it reads CASSEDSMTYEQYF.